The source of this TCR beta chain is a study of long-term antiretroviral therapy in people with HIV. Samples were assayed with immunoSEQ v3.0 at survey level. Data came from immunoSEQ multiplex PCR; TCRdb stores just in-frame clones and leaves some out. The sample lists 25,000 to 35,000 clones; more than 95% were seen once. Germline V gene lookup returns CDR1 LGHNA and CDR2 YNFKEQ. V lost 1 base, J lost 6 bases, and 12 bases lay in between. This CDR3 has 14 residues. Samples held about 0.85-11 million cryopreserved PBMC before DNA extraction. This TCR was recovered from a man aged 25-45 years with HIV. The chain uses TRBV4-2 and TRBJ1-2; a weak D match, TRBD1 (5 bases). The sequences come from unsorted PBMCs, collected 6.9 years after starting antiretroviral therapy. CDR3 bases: TGTGCCAGCAGCCAAGTGGGGGGAAATAATGGCTACACCTTC. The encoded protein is CASSQVGGNNGYTF.